The text below deals with one T cell receptor (beta chain). As yet, its antigen is unknown. J was trimmed by 4 bases and V by 6 bases; bases with no gene match: 6. The CDR3 loop spans 16 amino acids. CDR1 and CDR2 from the germline V gene are MNHEY and SMNVEV (reference sequence). The entry originates in a study of CD8 T cells in ankylosing spondylitis. Study results and limitations: Disease-linked clones reportedly showed significant enrichment in matched ankylosing spondylitis synovial fluid. Earlier studies detected some motif variants in reactive arthritis synovial fluid and blood. The study identified a TCR beta motif of several highly homologous variants that appeared characteristic of ankylosing spondylitis blood.

Libraries of TCR beta came from quantitative 5'-RACE with molecular barcodes. MiXCR, applied by TCRdb to the 5' RACE reads, yields one record per CDR3 protein. This table holds about 160,000 distinct CDR3 sequences, around two fifths found once. Sequencing was done on a sample of synovial fluid, either unsorted or a sorted T cell fraction (not recorded which). The chain links TRBV27 to TRBJ2-3, with 14 bases matching TRBD2. This receptor was obtained from a male donor with ankylosing spondylitis. In DNA, the CDR3 is TGTGCCAGCAGAGGACTAGCGGGAGGACCCCCAGATACGCAGTATTTT. Its translation: CASRGLAGGPPDTQYF.